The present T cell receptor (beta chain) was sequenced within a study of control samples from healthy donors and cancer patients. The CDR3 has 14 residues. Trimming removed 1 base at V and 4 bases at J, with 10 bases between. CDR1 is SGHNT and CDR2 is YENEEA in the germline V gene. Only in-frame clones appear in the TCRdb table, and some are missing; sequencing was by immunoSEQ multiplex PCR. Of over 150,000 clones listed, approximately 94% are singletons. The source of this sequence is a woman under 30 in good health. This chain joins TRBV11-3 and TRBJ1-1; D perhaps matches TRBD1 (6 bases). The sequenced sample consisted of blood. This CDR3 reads CASSLGARGTEAFF. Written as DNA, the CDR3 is TGTGCCAGCAGCTTAGGTGCCAGGGGCACTGAAGCTTTCTTT.